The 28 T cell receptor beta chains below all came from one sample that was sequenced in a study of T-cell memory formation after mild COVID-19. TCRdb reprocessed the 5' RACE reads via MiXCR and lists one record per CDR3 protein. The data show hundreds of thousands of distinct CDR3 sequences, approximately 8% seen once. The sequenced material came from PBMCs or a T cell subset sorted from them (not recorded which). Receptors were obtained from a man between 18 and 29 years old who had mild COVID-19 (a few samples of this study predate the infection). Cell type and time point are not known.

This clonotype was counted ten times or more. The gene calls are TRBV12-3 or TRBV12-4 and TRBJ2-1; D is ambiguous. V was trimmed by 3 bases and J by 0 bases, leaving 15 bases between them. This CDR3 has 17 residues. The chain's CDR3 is CASSFLGSASSYNEQFF. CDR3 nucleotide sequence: TGTGCCAGCAGTTTTTTGGGAAGCGCCAGCTCCTACAATGAGCAGTTCTTC.

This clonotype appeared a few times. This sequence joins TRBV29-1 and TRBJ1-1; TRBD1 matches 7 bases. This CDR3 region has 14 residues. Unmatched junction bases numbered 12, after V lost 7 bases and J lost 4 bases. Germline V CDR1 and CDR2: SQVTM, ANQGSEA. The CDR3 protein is CSAYDRVIFTEAFF. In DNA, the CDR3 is TGCAGCGCCTATGACAGGGTCATCTTCACTGAAGCTTTCTTT.

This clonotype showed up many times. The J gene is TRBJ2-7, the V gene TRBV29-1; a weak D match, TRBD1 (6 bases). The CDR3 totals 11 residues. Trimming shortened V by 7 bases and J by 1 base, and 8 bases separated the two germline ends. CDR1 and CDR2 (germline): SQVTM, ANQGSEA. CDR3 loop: CSGGQSYEQYF. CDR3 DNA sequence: TGCAGCGGCGGACAGTCCTACGAGCAGTACTTC.

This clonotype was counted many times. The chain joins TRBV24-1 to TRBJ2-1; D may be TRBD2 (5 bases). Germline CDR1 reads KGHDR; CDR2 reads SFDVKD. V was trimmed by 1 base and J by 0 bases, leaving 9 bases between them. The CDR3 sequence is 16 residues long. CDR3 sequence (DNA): TGTGCCACCAGTGATTTCCCGGGGAGCTCCTACAATGAGCAGTTCTTC. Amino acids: CATSDFPGSSYNEQFF.

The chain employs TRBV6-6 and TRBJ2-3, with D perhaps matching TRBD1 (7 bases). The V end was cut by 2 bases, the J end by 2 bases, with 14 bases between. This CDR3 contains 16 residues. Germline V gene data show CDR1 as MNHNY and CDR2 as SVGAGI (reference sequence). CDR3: CASSYDRAGNTDTQYF. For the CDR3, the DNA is TGTGCCAGCAGTTACGACAGGGCGGGAAACACAGATACGCAGTATTTT.

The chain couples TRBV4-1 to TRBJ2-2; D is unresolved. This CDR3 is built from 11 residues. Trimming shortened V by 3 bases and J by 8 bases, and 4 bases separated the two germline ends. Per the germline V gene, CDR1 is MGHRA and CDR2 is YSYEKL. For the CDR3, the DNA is TGCGCCAGCAGCCATTTTGGGGAGCTGTTTTTT. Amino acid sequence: CASSHFGELFF.

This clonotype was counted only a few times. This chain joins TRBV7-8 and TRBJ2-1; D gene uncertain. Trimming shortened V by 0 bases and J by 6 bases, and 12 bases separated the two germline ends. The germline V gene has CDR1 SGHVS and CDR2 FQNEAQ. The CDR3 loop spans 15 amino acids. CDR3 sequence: CASSLAWMHGNEQFF. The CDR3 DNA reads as TGTGCCAGCAGCTTAGCTTGGATGCACGGCAATGAGCAGTTCTTC.

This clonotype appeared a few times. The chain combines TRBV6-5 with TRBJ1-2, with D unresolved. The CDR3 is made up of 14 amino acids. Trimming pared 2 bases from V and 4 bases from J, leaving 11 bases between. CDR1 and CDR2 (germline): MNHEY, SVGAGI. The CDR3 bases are TGTGCCAGCAGTTACAGGTACACTAGCTATGGCTACACCTTC. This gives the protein CASSYRYTSYGYTF.

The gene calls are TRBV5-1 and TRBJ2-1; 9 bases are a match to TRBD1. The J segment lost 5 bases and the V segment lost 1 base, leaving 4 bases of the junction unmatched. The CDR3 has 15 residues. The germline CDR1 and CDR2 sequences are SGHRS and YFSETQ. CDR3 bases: TGCGCCAGCAGCTTGTCAGGACAGGGGCACAATGAGCAGTTCTTC. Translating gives CASSLSGQGHNEQFF.

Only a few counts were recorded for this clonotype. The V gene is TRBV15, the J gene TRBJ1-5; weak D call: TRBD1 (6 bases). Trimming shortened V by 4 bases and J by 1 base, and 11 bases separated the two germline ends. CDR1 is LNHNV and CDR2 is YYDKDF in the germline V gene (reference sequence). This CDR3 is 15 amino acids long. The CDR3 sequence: CATSTTQGSNQPQHF. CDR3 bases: TGTGCCACCAGCACGACTCAGGGGAGCAATCAGCCCCAGCATTTT.

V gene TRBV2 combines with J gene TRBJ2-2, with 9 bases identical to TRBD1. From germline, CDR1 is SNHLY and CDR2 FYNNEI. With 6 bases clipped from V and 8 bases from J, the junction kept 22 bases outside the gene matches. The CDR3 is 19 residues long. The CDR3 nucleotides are TGTGCCAGCAGGGGCCAGGACAGGGGAATTGACATCCCCGGGGGGGAGCTGTTTTTT. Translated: CASRGQDRGIDIPGGELFF.

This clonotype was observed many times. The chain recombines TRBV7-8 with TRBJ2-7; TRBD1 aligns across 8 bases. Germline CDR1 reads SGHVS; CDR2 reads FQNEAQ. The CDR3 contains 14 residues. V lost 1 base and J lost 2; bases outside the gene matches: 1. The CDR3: CASSLGTGPYEQYF. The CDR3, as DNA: TGTGCCAGCAGCTTAGGGACAGGGCCCTACGAGCAGTACTTC.

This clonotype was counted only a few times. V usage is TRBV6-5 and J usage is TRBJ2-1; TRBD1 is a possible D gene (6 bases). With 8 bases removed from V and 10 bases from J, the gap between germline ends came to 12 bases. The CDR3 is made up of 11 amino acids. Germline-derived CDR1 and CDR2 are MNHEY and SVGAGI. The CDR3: CASRRGQEQFF. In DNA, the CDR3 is TGTGCCAGCCGACGCGGACAGGAGCAGTTCTTC.

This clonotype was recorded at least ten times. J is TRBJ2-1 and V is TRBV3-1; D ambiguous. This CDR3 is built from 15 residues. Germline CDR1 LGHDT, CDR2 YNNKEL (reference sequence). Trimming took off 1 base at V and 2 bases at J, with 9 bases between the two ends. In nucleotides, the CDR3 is TGTGCCAGCAGCCAAGGTCCACAGACCTACAATGAGCAGTTCTTC. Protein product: CASSQGPQTYNEQFF.

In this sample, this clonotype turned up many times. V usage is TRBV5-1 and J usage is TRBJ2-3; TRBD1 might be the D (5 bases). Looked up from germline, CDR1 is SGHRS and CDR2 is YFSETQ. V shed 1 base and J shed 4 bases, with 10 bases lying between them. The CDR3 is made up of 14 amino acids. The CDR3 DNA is TGCGCCAGCAGCTTGTTCACAGGCCCAGATACGCAGTATTTT. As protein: CASSLFTGPDTQYF.

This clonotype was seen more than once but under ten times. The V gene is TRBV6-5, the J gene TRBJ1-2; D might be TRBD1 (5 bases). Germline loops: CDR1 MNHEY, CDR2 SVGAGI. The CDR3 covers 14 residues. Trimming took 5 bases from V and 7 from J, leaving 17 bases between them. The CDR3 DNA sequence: TGTGCCAGCAGTCCCAGGACAAAAGTCGCTGGCTACACCTTC. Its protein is CASSPRTKVAGYTF.

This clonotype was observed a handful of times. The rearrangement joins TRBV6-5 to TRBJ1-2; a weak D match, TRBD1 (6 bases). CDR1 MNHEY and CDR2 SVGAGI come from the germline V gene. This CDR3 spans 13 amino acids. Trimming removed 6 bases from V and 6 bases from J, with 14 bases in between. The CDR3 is CASRPGGAHGYTF. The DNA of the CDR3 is TGTGCCAGCAGACCCGGGGGGGCTCATGGCTACACCTTC.

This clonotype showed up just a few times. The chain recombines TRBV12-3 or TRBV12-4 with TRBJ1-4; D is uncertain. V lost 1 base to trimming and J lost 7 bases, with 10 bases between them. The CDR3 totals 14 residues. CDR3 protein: CASSLGSISEKLFF. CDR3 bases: TGTGCCAGCAGTTTAGGCAGTATTAGTGAAAAACTGTTTTTT.

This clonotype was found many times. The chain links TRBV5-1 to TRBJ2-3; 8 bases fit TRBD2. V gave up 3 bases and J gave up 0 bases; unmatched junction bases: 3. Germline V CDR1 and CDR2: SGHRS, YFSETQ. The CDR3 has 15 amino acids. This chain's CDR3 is CASSWGGGSTDTQYF. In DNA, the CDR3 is TGCGCCAGCAGCTGGGGCGGGGGGAGCACAGATACGCAGTATTTT.

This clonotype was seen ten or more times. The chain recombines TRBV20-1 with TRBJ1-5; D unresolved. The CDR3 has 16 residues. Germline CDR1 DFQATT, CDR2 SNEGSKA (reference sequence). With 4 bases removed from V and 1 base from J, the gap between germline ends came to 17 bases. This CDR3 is CSATPSPWKSNQPQHF. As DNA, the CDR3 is TGCAGTGCTACCCCAAGCCCGTGGAAAAGCAATCAGCCCCAGCATTTT.

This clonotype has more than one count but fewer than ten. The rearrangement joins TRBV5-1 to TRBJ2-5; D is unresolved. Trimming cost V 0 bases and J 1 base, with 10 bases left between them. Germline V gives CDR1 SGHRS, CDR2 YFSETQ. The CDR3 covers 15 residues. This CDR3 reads CASSLAGSGQETQYF. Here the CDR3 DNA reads TGCGCCAGCAGCTTGGCCGGATCGGGCCAAGAGACCCAGTACTTC.

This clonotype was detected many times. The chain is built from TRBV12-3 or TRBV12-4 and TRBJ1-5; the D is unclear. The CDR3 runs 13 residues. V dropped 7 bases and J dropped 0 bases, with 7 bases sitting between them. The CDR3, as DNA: TGTGCCAGCACAAGGAATAGCAATCAGCCCCAGCATTTT. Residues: CASTRNSNQPQHF.

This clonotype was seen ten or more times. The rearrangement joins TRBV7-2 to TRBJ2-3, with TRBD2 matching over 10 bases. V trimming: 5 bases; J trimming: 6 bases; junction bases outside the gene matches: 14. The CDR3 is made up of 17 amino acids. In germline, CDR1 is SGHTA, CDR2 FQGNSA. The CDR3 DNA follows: TGTGCCAGCAGCCCCGGAGGGAGCGGGGGGGCCGCGGATACGCAGTATTTT. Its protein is CASSPGGSGGAADTQYF.

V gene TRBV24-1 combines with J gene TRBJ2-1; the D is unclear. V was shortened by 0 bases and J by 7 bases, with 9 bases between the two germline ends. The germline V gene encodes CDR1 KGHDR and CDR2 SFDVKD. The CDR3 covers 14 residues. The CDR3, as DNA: TGTGCCACCAGTGATTTGTCTCGAGGAAATGAGCAGTTCTTC. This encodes CATSDLSRGNEQFF.

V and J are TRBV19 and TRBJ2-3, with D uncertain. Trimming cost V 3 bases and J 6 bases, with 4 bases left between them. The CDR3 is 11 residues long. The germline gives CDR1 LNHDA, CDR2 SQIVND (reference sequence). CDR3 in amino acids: CASSIMDTQYF. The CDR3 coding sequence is TGTGCCAGTAGTATCATGGATACGCAGTATTTT.

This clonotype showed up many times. CDR3 in amino acids: CASSLGGGSYNEQFF. The CDR3 DNA follows: TGTGCCAGCAGCTTGGGCGGGGGGTCTTACAATGAGCAGTTCTTC. The chain carries TRBV7-2 and TRBJ2-1; TRBD2 matches 8 bases. CDR3 size: 15 residues. Germline loops: CDR1 SGHTA, CDR2 FQGNSA. V lost 3 bases, J lost 4 bases, and 5 bases stayed unmatched.

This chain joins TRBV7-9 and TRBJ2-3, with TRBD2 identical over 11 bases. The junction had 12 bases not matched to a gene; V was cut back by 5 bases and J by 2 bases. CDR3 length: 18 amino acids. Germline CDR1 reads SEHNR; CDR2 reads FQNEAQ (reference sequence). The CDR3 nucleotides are TGTGCCAGCAGCCCCTTGGGGCTAGCGGGGGGAATCACAGATACGCAGTATTTT. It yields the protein CASSPLGLAGGITDTQYF.

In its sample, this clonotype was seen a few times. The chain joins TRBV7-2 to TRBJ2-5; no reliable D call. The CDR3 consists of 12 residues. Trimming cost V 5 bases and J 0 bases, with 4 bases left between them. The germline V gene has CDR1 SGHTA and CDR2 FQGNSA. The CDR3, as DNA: TGTGCCAGCAGCCCTTACCAAGAGACCCAGTACTTC. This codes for CASSPYQETQYF.